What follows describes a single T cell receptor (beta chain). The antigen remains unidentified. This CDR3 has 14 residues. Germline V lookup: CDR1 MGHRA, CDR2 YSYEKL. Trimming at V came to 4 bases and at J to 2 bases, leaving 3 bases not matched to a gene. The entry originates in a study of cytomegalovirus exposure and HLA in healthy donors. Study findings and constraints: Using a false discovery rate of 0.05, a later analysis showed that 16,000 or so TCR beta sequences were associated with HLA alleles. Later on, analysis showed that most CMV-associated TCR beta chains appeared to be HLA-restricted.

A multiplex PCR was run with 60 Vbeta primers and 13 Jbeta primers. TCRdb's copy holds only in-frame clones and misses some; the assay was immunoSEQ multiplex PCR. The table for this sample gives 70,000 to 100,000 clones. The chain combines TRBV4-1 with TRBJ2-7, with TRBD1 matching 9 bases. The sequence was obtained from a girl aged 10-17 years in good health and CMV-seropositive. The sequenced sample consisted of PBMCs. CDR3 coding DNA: TGCGCCAGCAGCCTGAGACAGGGGGCCTACGAGCAGTACGTC. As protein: CASSLRQGAYEQYV.